Below, 30 T cell receptor beta chains from the same sample are listed, as sequenced in a study of OX40 agonist ivuxolimab in advanced cancers. Sequencing used immunoSEQ multiplex PCR; TCRdb keeps in-frame clones, though not all of them. The repertoire holds 80,000 to 85,000 clones, with 70% to 90% as singletons. Sequences were derived from CD4+ or CD8+ T cells sorted from blood, sampled in a trial of the OX40 agonist ivuxolimab. The source is an adult with an advanced solid tumor such as melanoma, head and neck, liver or kidney cancer.

The chain is built from TRBV27 and TRBJ2-5; D is ambiguous. The CDR3 contains 15 residues. V dropped 1 base and J dropped 2 bases, with 11 bases sitting between them. Germline CDR1 MNHEY, CDR2 SMNVEV (reference sequence). The CDR3 DNA sequence: TGTGCCAGCAGTTTATATCTGCAGTCACAAGAGACCCAGTACTTC. The encoded protein is CASSLYLQSQETQYF.

This chain connects TRBV7-9 to TRBJ2-7; 10 positions agree with TRBD1. There are 13 residues in the CDR3. The V segment lost 5 bases and the J segment 5 bases; nucleotides outside the gene matches: 3. The V gene's germline CDR1 is SEHNR and CDR2 FQNEAQ (reference sequence). Written as DNA, the CDR3 is TGTGCCAGCAGCCTTGGGACAGGGGACGAGCAGTACTTC. Translation: CASSLGTGDEQYF.

The chain carries TRBV7-2 and TRBJ2-2; D perhaps matches TRBD2 (7 bases). Germline V gene lookup returns CDR1 SGHTA and CDR2 FQGNSA. V was clipped by 5 bases and J by 5 bases, with 24 bases between them. The CDR3 consists of 18 residues. CDR3 sequence (DNA): TGTGCCAGCAGCCCCCCCGGTAGGGGGGGCTTACGTACCGGGGAGCTGTTTTTT. Translated: CASSPPGRGGLRTGELFF. The full variable domain, its missing parts supplied by reference TRBV7-2 and TRBJ2-2, is GAGVSQSPSNKVTEKGKDVELRCDPISGHTALYWYRQSLGQGLEFLIYFQGNSAPDKSGLPSDRFSAERTGGSVSTLTIQRTQQEDSAVYLCASSPPGRGGLRTGELFFGEGSRLTVL.

This chain connects TRBV5-4 to TRBJ2-3; D is tentatively TRBD1 or TRBD2 (5 bases each). This CDR3 comprises 16 residues. CDR1 SGHNT and CDR2 YYREEE come from the germline V gene (reference sequence). Trimming cost V 0 bases and J 0 bases, with 11 bases left between them. CDR3 protein: CASSLGDPSSTDTQYF. The CDR3 coding sequence is TGTGCCAGCAGCTTGGGGGACCCCTCTAGCACAGATACGCAGTATTTT.

This clone was counted between two and nine times. At the DNA level, this CDR3 is encoded by other sequences in the same sample as well. This chain uses TRBV30 with TRBJ1-1; TRBD1 matches 9 bases. Germline trimming cut 2 bases from V and 6 bases from J; bases unmatched to any gene: 7. The CDR3 runs to 14 residues. CDR1 and CDR2 (germline): GTSNPN, SVGIG (reference sequence). DNA of the CDR3: TGTGCCTGGAGTAAGGGGACAGGGTATTCTGAAGCTTTCTTT. This sequence encodes CAWSKGTGYSEAFF.

The gene calls are TRBV5-1 and TRBJ1-2; D is uncertain. The V end lost 5 bases, the J end lost 6 bases, and 17 bases lay between the germline ends. Looked up from germline, CDR1 is SGHRS and CDR2 is YFSETQ. CDR3 size: 14 residues. The CDR3 sequence is CASSSDRYENGYTF. The CDR3 DNA follows: TGCGCCAGCAGTTCTGACCGTTATGAAAATGGCTACACCTTC.

This rearrangement joins TRBV6-4 to TRBJ2-1; 10 positions match TRBD1. This CDR3 contains 16 residues. Unmatched junction bases numbered 5, after V lost 6 bases and J lost 0 bases. The V gene's germline CDR1 is MRHNA and CDR2 SNTAGT. CDR3 in DNA: TGTGCCAGCAGCCTAAGACAGGGGGCCTCCTACAATGAGCAGTTCTTC. This encodes CASSLRQGASYNEQFF.

The chain has TRBV7-2 and TRBJ2-3; 7 bases fit TRBD1. Germline CDR1 is SGHTA and CDR2 is FQGNSA. The CDR3 runs to 17 residues. The junction had 13 bases not matched to a gene; V was cut back by 5 bases and J by 2 bases. The CDR3 DNA reads as TGTGCCAGCAGCCTACTCAAGGGGGCCCACAACACAGATACGCAGTATTTT. This sequence encodes CASSLLKGAHNTDTQYF.

This chain joins TRBV2 and TRBJ1-1; tentatively, D is TRBD1 (5 bases). Trimming took off 2 bases at V and 3 bases at J, with 10 bases between the two ends. CDR1 is SNHLY and CDR2 is FYNNEI in the germline V gene. The CDR3 covers 14 residues. The CDR3 DNA reads as TGTGCCAGCAGTGAAAGGGGAAAGTACACTGAAGCTTTCTTT. Protein product: CASSERGKYTEAFF.

This clone has more than one count but fewer than ten. The CDR3 DNA reads TGTGCCAGCAGTGAGGGGGAGAGGGTTGAAGAGACCCAGTACTTC. Encoded protein: CASSEGERVEETQYF. The rearrangement joins TRBV2 to TRBJ2-5, with D possibly being TRBD1 or TRBD2 (5 bases each). From germline, CDR1 is SNHLY and CDR2 FYNNEI. This CDR3 spans 15 amino acids. V was pared by 3 bases and J by 3 bases, with 14 bases between.

This clone came up a few times. The rearrangement uses TRBV19 and TRBJ2-7; TRBD1 matches at 10 bases. J gave up 3 bases and V 9 bases, and 5 bases lay outside the gene matches. This CDR3 has 13 residues. Germline values: CDR1 LNHDA, CDR2 SQIVND (reference sequence). CDR3 sequence: CASSRTGGYEQYF. CDR3 nucleotides: TGTGCCAGCAGTCGGACAGGGGGCTACGAGCAGTACTTC.

This clone was seen just once. This chain uses TRBV6-6 with TRBJ2-2, with a weak D call TRBD1 (6 bases). Trimming shortened V by 6 bases and J by 5 bases, and 16 bases separated the two germline ends. Per germline, CDR1 MNHNY and CDR2 SVGAGI (reference sequence). The CDR3 is made up of 15 amino acids. CDR3 sequence: CASRTGQLRTGELFF. The CDR3 DNA sequence: TGTGCCAGCAGGACTGGACAGCTTCGGACCGGGGAGCTGTTTTTT.

The chain employs TRBV4-2 and TRBJ1-5; the D is unclear. The germline V gene has CDR1 LGHNA and CDR2 YNFKEQ. This CDR3 is 16 amino acids long. V dropped 1 base and J dropped 5 bases, with 15 bases sitting between them. In DNA form, the CDR3 reads TGTGCCAGCAGCCAAGGAAAACAAGGGTCCCATCAGCCCCAGCATTTT. Its protein is CASSQGKQGSHQPQHF.

On this clone itself: This CDR3 is also generated by other DNA sequences in the sample. The rearrangement joins TRBV7-9 to TRBJ2-3; no reliable D call. Trimming shortened V by 0 bases and J by 6 bases, and 1 base separated the two germline ends. From germline, CDR1 is SEHNR and CDR2 FQNEAQ (reference sequence). This CDR3 has 11 residues. The chain's CDR3 is CASSLADTQYF. CDR3 sequence (DNA): TGTGCCAGCAGCTTAGCGGATACGCAGTATTTT.

This clone was seen a handful of times. The chain is built from TRBV18 and TRBJ1-4, with D possibly TRBD1 on 5 matching bases. V was clipped by 3 bases and J by 7 bases, with 15 bases between them. Germline V lookup: CDR1 KGHSH, CDR2 LQKENI. CDR3 length: 15 residues. CDR3 loop: CASSPSRDRIEKLFF. As DNA, the CDR3 is TGTGCCAGCTCACCGTCCAGGGATAGGATTGAAAAACTGTTTTTT.

The chain employs TRBV6-1 and TRBJ1-5; the D gene is possibly TRBD1 (5 bases). CDR1 is MNHNS and CDR2 is SASEGT in the germline V gene. The CDR3 sequence is 14 residues long. Deletions cut 6 bases from V and 2 bases from J, with 11 bases between. In nucleotides, the CDR3 is TGTGCCAGCAGGCGGGTAGGGGGCAATCAGCCCCAGCATTTT. Translated, it gives CASRRVGGNQPQHF.

This clone was observed once. The chain employs TRBV27 and TRBJ1-1, with D maybe TRBD1 (5 bases). V shed 3 bases and J shed 0 bases, with 14 bases lying between them. CDR3 length equals 16 residues. The germline CDR1 and CDR2 sequences are MNHEY and SMNVEV (reference sequence). The CDR3 DNA sequence: TGTGCCAGCAGTTTGATAGGAGGGGCCATGAACACTGAAGCTTTCTTT. Protein sequence: CASSLIGGAMNTEAFF.

The J gene is TRBJ2-4, the V gene TRBV7-6; the match to TRBD2 covers 7 bases. CDR3 length equals 15 residues. J gave up 6 bases and V 1 base, and 6 bases lay outside the gene matches. The V gene's germline CDR1 is SGHVS and CDR2 FNYEAQ. The CDR3 DNA reads TGTGCCAGCAGCTTAGGCGGGGGATGGTCAAACATTCAGTACTTC. Translated: CASSLGGGWSNIQYF. Based on the CDR3 plus reference TRBV7-6 and TRBJ2-4, the full variable domain is GAGVSQSPRYKVTKRGQDVALRCDPISGHVSLYWYRQALGQGPEFLTYFNYEAQQDKSGLPNDRFSAERPEGSISTLTIQRTEQRDSAMYRCASSLGGGWSNIQYFGAGTRLSVL.

The chain carries TRBV21-1 and TRBJ2-1; TRBD1 reflects the table's D call only, with no check against the DNA. TRBV21-1 is a recognized pseudogene. The CDR3 totals 11 residues. CDR3 residues: CASSAATGQFF. The CDR3 DNA follows: TGTGCCAGCAGCGCGGCGACAGGTCAGTTCTTC.

By share, this clone ranks as medium-sized. V is TRBV18 and J is TRBJ2-7; D perhaps matches TRBD2 (7 bases). Trimming stripped 3 bases from V and 2 bases from J, with 20 bases between. The length of the CDR3 is 17 residues. Per the germline V gene, CDR1 is KGHSH and CDR2 is LQKENI. The CDR3 region is CASSPTGGATPPYEQYF. Here the CDR3 DNA reads TGTGCCAGCTCACCGACGGGGGGCGCTACCCCTCCCTACGAGCAGTACTTC.

This CDR3 reads CASSLNQSPQHF. The DNA for the CDR3 is TGTGCCAGCAGCCTCAACCAATCGCCCCAGCATTTT. The rearrangement links TRBV7-2 to TRBJ1-5; D uncertain. The CDR3 spans 12 residues. Trimming stripped 5 bases from V and 9 bases from J, with 11 bases between. Germline CDR1 reads SGHTA; CDR2 reads FQGNSA.

The chain is built from TRBV7-2 and TRBJ1-4, with TRBD1 as a possible D gene (5 bases). V shed 0 bases and J shed 5 bases, with 13 bases lying between them. Germline assignment: CDR1 SGHTA and CDR2 FQGNSA. CDR3 length equals 16 residues. CDR3 in amino acids: CASSLAFGALNEKLFF. CDR3 nucleotide sequence: TGTGCCAGCAGCTTAGCCTTCGGGGCCCTAAATGAAAAACTGTTTTTT. Complete variable domain (other parts from reference TRBV7-2 and TRBJ1-4): GAGVSQSPSNKVTEKGKDVELRCDPISGHTALYWYRQSLGQGLEFLIYFQGNSAPDKSGLPSDRFSAERTGGSVSTLTIQRTQQEDSAVYLCASSLAFGALNEKLFFGSGTQLSVL.

V and J are TRBV10-3 and TRBJ1-6, with TRBD1 as a possible D gene (5 bases). The V and J ends lost 5 bases and 14 bases respectively, with 13 bases between them. Germline values: CDR1 ENHRY, CDR2 SYGVKD. The CDR3 extends over 12 amino acids. CDR3 sequence: CAISPGSEALHF. CDR3 nucleotides: TGTGCCATCAGTCCAGGGAGTGAGGCCCTCCACTTT.

The chain employs TRBV6-1 and TRBJ1-3; D not resolved. Trimming removed 7 bases from V and 0 bases from J, with 13 bases in between. CDR3 length: 15 residues. In germline, CDR1 is MNHNS, CDR2 SASEGT. In nucleotides, the CDR3 is TGTGCCAGCACTGCATGGGTGAACTCTGGAAACACCATATATTTT. As protein: CASTAWVNSGNTIYF.

The chain uses TRBV14 and TRBJ1-2; D remains ambiguous. Germline assignment: CDR1 SGHDN and CDR2 FVKESK. Trimming shortened V by 1 base and J by 1 base, and 4 bases separated the two germline ends. The CDR3 covers 13 residues. The CDR3 is CASSQGINYGYTF. The CDR3 bases are TGTGCCAGCAGCCAAGGAATTAACTATGGCTACACCTTC.

This clone was observed a few times. The V call is TRBV29-1, the J call TRBJ1-2; no clear D. The CDR3 loop spans 12 amino acids. The V and J ends lost 7 bases and 6 bases respectively, with 15 bases between them. CDR1 is SQVTM and CDR2 is ANQGSEA in the germline V gene. The CDR3 nucleotides are TGCAGCGCCCGGTTGATGGTGGATGGCTACACCTTC. This gives the protein CSARLMVDGYTF. The complete variable domain, with remaining parts taken from reference TRBV29-1 and TRBJ1-2, reads SAVISQKPSRDICQRGTSLTIQCQVDSQVTMMFWYRQQPGQSLTLIATANQGSEATYESGFVIDKFPISRPNLTFSTLTVSNMSPEDSSIYLCSARLMVDGYTFGSGTRLTVV.

The chain has TRBV7-5 and TRBJ2-5; the listed D gene, TRBD1, was not tested against the DNA. TRBV7-5 is listed as a pseudogene. The CDR3 consists of 16 residues. In DNA, the CDR3 is TGTGCCAGCAGCTACCGGGACAGGGCGACCGAGGAGACCCAGTACTTC. It encodes CASSYRDRATEETQYF.

The rearrangement links TRBV14 to TRBJ2-5, with D hard to call. The germline V gene has CDR1 SGHDN and CDR2 FVKESK. V gave up 3 bases and J gave up 5 bases, with 22 bases separating them. The CDR3 runs 17 residues. CDR3 sequence: CASSHSYLNPARETQYF. Written as DNA, the CDR3 is TGTGCCAGCAGCCATTCTTACCTAAACCCCGCCCGGGAGACCCAGTACTTC.

The V gene is TRBV7-3, the J gene TRBJ2-2, with 7 nucleotides matching TRBD2. The junction had 2 bases not matched to a gene; V was cut back by 4 bases and J by 0 bases. There are 15 residues in the CDR3. CDR1 and CDR2 (germline): SGHTA, FQGTGA. The CDR3 protein is CASSSGGPNTGELFF. In DNA form, the CDR3 reads TGTGCCAGCAGCTCGGGAGGACCGAACACCGGGGAGCTGTTTTTT.

The chain carries TRBV9 and TRBJ1-1; D not certain. Per the germline V gene, CDR1 is SGDLS and CDR2 is YYNGEE. V shed 0 bases and J shed 0 bases, with 6 bases lying between them. This CDR3 has 14 amino acids. The CDR3 loop reads CASSVGPLNTEAFF. The CDR3 DNA is TGTGCCAGCAGCGTAGGACCGCTGAACACTGAAGCTTTCTTT.